These T cell receptor beta chains were read from a single sample in a study of T cell responses to AZD1222 COVID-19 vaccine. Profiled with immunoSEQ multiplex PCR; TCRdb holds only in-frame clones, not every one. The data show more than 100,000 clones, around 93% seen once. The material was peripheral blood, obtained 28 days after the second AZD1222 dose. The receptors derive from an adult who received the AZD1222 COVID-19 vaccine. CDR3s include the opening cysteine and the closing phenylalanine or tryptophan. D genes are given only for firm matches. Where a row states a size, it is once, few, many or the class of an expanded clone; other rows omit it.

j_call	d_call	v_call	cdr3_length	clone_size	cdr3_nt	cdr3_aa
TRBJ2-7	.	TRBV5-1	13	once	TGCGCCAGCAGCCCAGGGAACCCCTACGAGCAGTACTTC	CASSPGNPYEQYF
TRBJ2-2	.	TRBV7-9	11	.	TGTGCCAGCAGCTTCACCGGGGAGCTGTTTTTT	CASSFTGELFF
TRBJ2-3	TRBD2	TRBV7-2	17	once	TGTGCCAGCAGCTCCCAACTGACTAGCGGGAGTACAGATACGCAGTATTTT	CASSSQLTSGSTDTQYF
TRBJ2-1	.	TRBV5-1	16	.	TGCGCCAGCAGCTCCCCCAAGGGCAAGGGGAGATATGAGCAGTTCTTC	CASSSPKGKGRYEQFF
TRBJ1-1	.	TRBV18	16	.	TGTGCCAGCTCACCGAGCCGGGGCTTAGTGAACACTGAAGCTTTCTTT	CASSPSRGLVNTEAFF
TRBJ2-1	.	TRBV7-2	14	.	TGTGCCAGCAGGCCCGAAGATAGCGCCAATGAGCAGTTCTTC	CASRPEDSANEQFF
TRBJ1-1	.	TRBV10-3	13	once	TGTGCCATCAGTGAGCAGCGGAACACTGAAGCTTTCTTT	CAISEQRNTEAFF
TRBJ2-3	.	TRBV21-1	12	.	TGTGCCAGCAGCGAGGACACAGATACGCAGTATTTT	CASSEDTDTQYF
TRBJ2-7	TRBD2	TRBV19	15	.	TGTGCCAGTAGTATAGCTAGCGGGGGTGCCTACGAGCAGTACTTC	CASSIASGGAYEQYF
TRBJ1-1	.	TRBV7-2	15	.	TGTGCCAGCAGCCCTAGCCAGGGGTGGGGCACTGAAGCTTTCTTT	CASSPSQGWGTEAFF
TRBJ1-4	.	TRBV7-9	15	.	TGTGCCAGCAGCTTAGAAGGGCTCAGTAGTGAAAAACTGTTTTTT	CASSLEGLSSEKLFF
TRBJ2-2	.	TRBV5-1	17	.	TGCGCCAGCAGCTTCCGCCCTAGCACGGAAGGGACCGGGGAGCTGTTTTTT	CASSFRPSTEGTGELFF
TRBJ2-7	TRBD1	TRBV6-5	14	few	TGTGCCAGCAGCCGGGGACAGGGGGGCTACGAGCAGTACTTC	CASSRGQGGYEQYF
TRBJ2-3	TRBD1	TRBV25-1	18	once	TGTGCCAGCAGTGAAGACAGGGGGTATCACTATAGGGCAGATACGCAGTATTTT	CASSEDRGYHYRADTQYF
TRBJ1-1	.	TRBV7-9	13	.	TGTGCCAGCAGGCTCCAGATGAACACTGAAGCTTTCTTT	CASRLQMNTEAFF
TRBJ2-3	TRBD2	TRBV7-9	15	.	TGTGCCAGCACCCCACTAGCGGGAGAGGTAGATACGCAGTATTTT	CASTPLAGEVDTQYF
TRBJ2-1	.	TRBV7-9	16	.	TGTGCCAGCAGCTCCTTATCAGTCCTAACCGGGGATGAGCAGTTCTTC	CASSSLSVLTGDEQFF
TRBJ2-5	.	TRBV5-1	15	.	TGCGCCAGCAGCTCCGGGGGAGGTCTCCAAGAGACCCAGTACTTC	CASSSGGGLQETQYF
TRBJ2-7	TRBD1	TRBV15	15	.	TGTGCCACCAGCAGAGAAGACAGGGGAACCTACGAGCAGTACTTC	CATSREDRGTYEQYF
TRBJ2-7	TRBD2	TRBV5-6	16	once	TGTGCCAGCAGCTTGGGACTAGCGGGGTCCCTCTACGAGCAGTACTTC	CASSLGLAGSLYEQYF
TRBJ1-4	TRBD1	TRBV11-3	17	.	TGTGCCAGCAGCCCCACACCGGGACAGGGCAGTAATGAAAAACTGTTTTTT	CASSPTPGQGSNEKLFF
TRBJ2-3	TRBD2	TRBV19	15	.	TGTGCCAGTAGTATGACTAGCGGGACAGCAGATACGCAGTATTTT	CASSMTSGTADTQYF
TRBJ2-7	.	TRBV19	14	.	TGTGCCAGTAACCCCGGGAGTAACTCCTACGAGCAGTACTTC	CASNPGSNSYEQYF
TRBJ1-2	TRBD1	TRBV19	15	.	TGTGCCAGTAGTACCTCCTGGGACAGGAGGGATGGCTACACCTTC	CASSTSWDRRDGYTF
TRBJ1-6	.	TRBV20-1	12	.	TGCAGTGCTAGTGGGCAGGGTAGTTCCCTCCACTTT	CSASGQGSSLHF
TRBJ2-5	.	TRBV6-2/TRBV6-3	11	.	TGTGCCAGCAGTCGACAAGAGACCCAGTACTTC	CASSRQETQYF
TRBJ2-7	.	TRBV3-1/TRBV3-2	15	.	TGTGCCAGCAGCCAAGATGGGGCGAACTCCTACGAGCAGTACTTC	CASSQDGANSYEQYF
TRBJ2-7	.	TRBV27	16	.	TGTGCCAGCAGTCTGGTGGGGACGGTTCCCTCCTACGAGCAGTACTTC	CASSLVGTVPSYEQYF
TRBJ2-3	TRBD2	TRBV7-8	18	.	TGTGCCAGCATCTGGGTAGCGGGAGTATCTACTAGAACAGATACGCAGTATTTT	CASIWVAGVSTRTDTQYF
TRBJ2-6	.	TRBV18	17	.	TGTGCCAGCTCATCGCGGGCTGGGACGGCGGGGGCCAACGTCCTGACTTTC	CASSSRAGTAGANVLTF
TRBJ2-7	TRBD1	TRBV28	15	.	TGTGCCAGCAGTTTGACTCGGACAGGGGGCTACGAGCAGTACTTC	CASSLTRTGGYEQYF
TRBJ1-2	.	TRBV4-1	13	.	TGCGCCAGCAGCCAAGGGCAGAGCCCAGGCTACACCTTC	CASSQGQSPGYTF
TRBJ2-7	.	TRBV9	10	.	TGTGCCAGCAGCGACTACGAGCAGTACTTC	CASSDYEQYF
TRBJ2-5	.	TRBV6-6	14	once	TGTGCCAGCAGTTACCGCGCGGAACAAGAGACCCAGTACTTC	CASSYRAEQETQYF
TRBJ1-2	TRBD1	TRBV7-2	15	.	TGTGCCAGCAGCTTAGATTGGGACAGGCGGTATGGCTACACCTTC	CASSLDWDRRYGYTF
TRBJ1-1	.	TRBV29-1	13	.	TGCAGCGGGAGGCGGGGAATGAACACTGAAGCTTTCTTT	CSGRRGMNTEAFF
TRBJ2-1	TRBD2	TRBV29-1	15	.	TGCAGCGCGGGACTAGCGGGAGGAATGAGGAATGAGCAGTTCTTC	CSAGLAGGMRNEQFF
TRBJ1-5	.	TRBV19	17	.	TGTGCCACAACATTGGGGGGGCAGGCCCGTGGCAATCAGCCCCAGCATTTT	CATTLGGQARGNQPQHF
TRBJ2-1	.	TRBV6-4	19	.	TGTGCCAGCAGTGGCAGCCGGGACAGAGGACTAGGGATGTACAATGAGCAGTTCTTC	CASSGSRDRGLGMYNEQFF
TRBJ2-2	.	TRBV6-4	13	.	TGTGCCATCCCCCTTTGGAGGTCCGGGGAGCTGTTTTTT	CAIPLWRSGELFF
TRBJ1-5	.	TRBV5-6	17	.	TGTGCCAGCAGCTTGTATCAGGGTGCCTATAGCAATCAGCCCCAGCATTTT	CASSLYQGAYSNQPQHF
TRBJ2-3	.	TRBV7-8	15	once	TGTGCCAGCAGCTTAGGAGGGCAGGCTCTCTTAACGCAGTATTTT	CASSLGGQALLTQYF
TRBJ1-4	.	TRBV3-1/TRBV3-2	14	.	TGTGCCAGCAGCCTTGGCAGTTTTAATGAAAAACTGTTTTTT	CASSLGSFNEKLFF
TRBJ1-2	.	TRBV24-1	13	.	TGTGCCACCAGTTCAGGGGAGCACTATGGCTACACCTTC	CATSSGEHYGYTF
TRBJ1-1	.	TRBV5-4	13	.	TGTGCCAGCAGGGCCGGGATAAACACTGAAGCTTTCTTT	CASRAGINTEAFF
TRBJ1-6	.	TRBV3-1/TRBV3-2	15	once	TGTGCCAGCAGCCAACTTATTGGGGGGAATTCACCCCTCCACTTT	CASSQLIGGNSPLHF
TRBJ1-2	.	TRBV28	13	.	TGTGCCAGCAGTTCCACAGGGAACTATGGCTACACCTTC	CASSSTGNYGYTF
TRBJ1-1	.	TRBV7-8	14	once	TGTGCCAGCAGCTTTTTACAGGGCGTTGGCGTAGCTTTCTTT	CASSFLQGVGVAFF
TRBJ2-2	.	TRBV6-4	13	.	TGTGCCAGCAATTCTGACGGCACCGGGGAGCTGTTTTTT	CASNSDGTGELFF